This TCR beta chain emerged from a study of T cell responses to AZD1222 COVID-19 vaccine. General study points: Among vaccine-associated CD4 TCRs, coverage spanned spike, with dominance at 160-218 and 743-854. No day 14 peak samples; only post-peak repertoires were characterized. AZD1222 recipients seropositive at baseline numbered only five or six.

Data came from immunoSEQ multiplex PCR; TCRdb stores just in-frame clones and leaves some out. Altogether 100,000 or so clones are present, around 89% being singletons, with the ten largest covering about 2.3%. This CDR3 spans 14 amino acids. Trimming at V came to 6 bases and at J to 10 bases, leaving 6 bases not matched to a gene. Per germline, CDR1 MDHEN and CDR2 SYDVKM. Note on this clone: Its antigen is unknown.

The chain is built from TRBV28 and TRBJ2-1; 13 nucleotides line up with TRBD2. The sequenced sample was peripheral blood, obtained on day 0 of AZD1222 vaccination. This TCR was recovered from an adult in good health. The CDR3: CASSRTSGSSEQFF. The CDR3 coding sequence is TGTGCCAGCAGCCGGACTAGCGGGAGTAGCGAGCAGTTCTTC.